This T cell receptor (beta chain) comes out of a study of radiation and T cells in renal cell carcinoma. Indicated time point: blood 2 weeks post-SBRT. Treatment described: 15 Gy SBRT to primary tumor, nephrectomy 4 weeks later. The tumor was a clear cell renal cell carcinoma. In regard to this clone: Its antigen is as yet unknown.

Regarding the study as a whole: Top tumor clonotypes rose in blood 2 weeks post-radiation, then contracted. Baseline intratumoral clonotype presence is unknown without pretreatment biopsies.

Germline assignment: CDR1 SGHTA and CDR2 FQGNSA. V was clipped by 1 base and J by 6 bases; unmatched bases: 5. The CDR3 is 15 amino acids. Sequenced by immunoSEQ multiplex PCR; TCRdb stores in-frame clones only, minus some. The profile shows about 130,000 clones, over 75% of them singletons. This receptor was identified in a woman in her fifties or sixties with renal cell carcinoma. This chain links TRBV7-2 with TRBJ2-1; the match to TRBD1 covers 8 bases. The sequencing used blood, collected from a patient whose treatment included radiotherapy and nephrectomy. The CDR3 loop is CASSLGTGILNEQFF. CDR3 nucleotides: TGTGCCAGCAGCTTAGGGACAGGGATACTCAATGAGCAGTTCTTC.